This TCR beta chain was retrieved from a study of blood T cell repertoires in COVID-19. Study-wide context: There were acute and convalescent COVID-19 samples, and they came from the United States, Italy and Spain. PBMCs, B-cell-depleted T cells, or T cells were the source of the cDNA or gDNA that made up the material.

In the source study's methods: Reference gene primer amplification in the assay estimated nucleated cell counts. Assay: immunoSEQ multiplex PCR; the TCRdb copy retains only in-frame clones and omits some. Clonal size and the V and J genes are those of that table, whereas D and trimming came from the DNA. This sample carries approximately 240,000 clones, 80% to 85% of them seen once, and the ten largest clones take roughly 2.4%. The CDR3 spans 15 residues. Germline V gene data show CDR1 as SGHRS and CDR2 as YFSETQ. Trimming cost V 0 bases and J 3 bases, with 10 bases left between them. The source is an older woman with acute or convalescent COVID-19. Sample: peripheral blood. The chain joins TRBV5-1 to TRBJ1-5, with D possibly TRBD1 on 5 matching bases. CDR3 residues: CASSLGQGNNQPQHF. The CDR3 bases are TGCGCCAGCAGCTTGGGGCAGGGTAACAATCAGCCCCAGCATTTT.